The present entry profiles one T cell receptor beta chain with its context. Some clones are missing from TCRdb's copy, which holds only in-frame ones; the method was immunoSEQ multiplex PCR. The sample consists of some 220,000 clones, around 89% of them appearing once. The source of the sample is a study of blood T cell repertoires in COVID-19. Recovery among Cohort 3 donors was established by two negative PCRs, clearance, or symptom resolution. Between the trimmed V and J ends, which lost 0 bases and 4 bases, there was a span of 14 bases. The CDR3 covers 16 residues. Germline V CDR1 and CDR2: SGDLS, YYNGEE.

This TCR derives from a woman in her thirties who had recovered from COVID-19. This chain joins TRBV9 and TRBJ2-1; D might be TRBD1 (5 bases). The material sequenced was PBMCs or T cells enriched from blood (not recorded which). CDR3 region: CASSVGSRGSYNEQFF. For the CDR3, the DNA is TGTGCCAGCAGCGTAGGATCTAGGGGTTCTTACAATGAGCAGTTCTTC.